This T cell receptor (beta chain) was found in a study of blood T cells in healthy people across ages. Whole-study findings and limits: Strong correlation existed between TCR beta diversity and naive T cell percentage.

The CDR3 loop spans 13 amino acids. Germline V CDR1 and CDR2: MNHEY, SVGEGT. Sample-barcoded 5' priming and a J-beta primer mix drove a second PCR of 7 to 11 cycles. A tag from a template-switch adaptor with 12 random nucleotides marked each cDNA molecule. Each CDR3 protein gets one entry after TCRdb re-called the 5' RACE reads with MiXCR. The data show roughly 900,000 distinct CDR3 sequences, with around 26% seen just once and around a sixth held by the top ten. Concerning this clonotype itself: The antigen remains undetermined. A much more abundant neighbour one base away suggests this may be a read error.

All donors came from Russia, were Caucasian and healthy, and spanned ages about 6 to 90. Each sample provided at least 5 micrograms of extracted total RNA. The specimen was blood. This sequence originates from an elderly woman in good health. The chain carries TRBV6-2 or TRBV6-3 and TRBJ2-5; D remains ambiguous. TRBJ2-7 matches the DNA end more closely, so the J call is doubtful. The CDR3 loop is CTSSYGPNYEQYF. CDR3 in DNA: TGTACCAGCAGTTACGGACCAAACTACGAGCAGTACTTC.